A single sample is the source of the 29 T cell receptor beta chains below, sequenced in a study of blood T cells in healthy people across ages. The use of a sample-barcoded 5' primer and a J-beta primer mix characterized a second PCR of about 6 to 12 cycles. One entry per CDR3 protein results from TCRdb running MiXCR on the 5' RACE reads. The sample consists of about 1.4 million distinct CDR3 sequences, 45% to 70% of them appearing once. The source material was blood. Receptors were obtained from a man between 18 and 35 years old in good health.

This chain joins TRBV11-2 and TRBJ2-7; D unresolved. CDR1 and CDR2 from the germline V gene are SGHAT and FQNNGV. The CDR3 sequence is 12 residues long. Trimming removed 3 bases at V and 6 bases at J, with 9 bases between. CDR3 protein: CASSLNLVEQYF. DNA of the CDR3: TGTGCCAGCAGCTTGAATCTAGTCGAGCAGTACTTC. The whole variable domain, remainder taken from reference TRBV11-2 and TRBJ2-7, is EAGVAQSPRYKIIEKRQSVAFWCNPISGHATLYWYQQILGQGPKLLIQFQNNGVVDDSQLPKDRFSAERLKGVDSTLKIQPAKLEDSAVYLCASSLNLVEQYFGPGTRLTVT.

This clonotype was picked up a small number of times. This rearrangement joins TRBV12-3 or TRBV12-4 to TRBJ2-5; the D is unclear. The CDR3 sequence is 14 residues long. V lost 9 bases, J lost 0 bases, and 14 bases lay in between. The CDR3 protein is CASSPPLNQETQYF. CDR3 nucleotide sequence: TGTGCCAGTAGTCCCCCTTTAAACCAAGAGACCCAGTACTTC.

The CDR3 spells CASSGGGDQYF. DNA of the CDR3: TGTGCCAGCAGCGGAGGGGGGGATCAGTACTTC. The gene calls are TRBV9 and TRBJ2-7, with D maybe TRBD2 (7 bases). Looked up from germline, CDR1 is SGDLS and CDR2 is YYNGEE. V was trimmed by 3 bases and J by 10 bases, leaving 11 bases between them. CDR3 size: 11 residues.

This clonotype has more than one count but fewer than ten. CDR3 region: CASSEYSSGGLNEQFF. The DNA of the CDR3 is TGCGCCAGCAGTGAATACTCTAGCGGGGGGCTCAATGAGCAGTTCTTC. The J gene is TRBJ2-1, the V gene TRBV10-2, with 11 bases matching TRBD2. CDR1 is WSHSY and CDR2 is SAAADI in the germline V gene. The CDR3 extends over 16 amino acids. The V and J ends lost 3 bases and 6 bases, in that order; junction bases with no gene match: 7.

This chain joins TRBV4-1 and TRBJ2-7; the D call may be TRBD1 or TRBD2 (6 bases each). Per germline, CDR1 MGHRA and CDR2 YSYEKL. V lost 5 bases, J lost 2 bases, and 13 bases lay in between. The CDR3 length is 14 residues. This CDR3 is CASSTRRGTYEQYF. In DNA, the CDR3 is TGCGCCAGCAGCACACGGAGGGGGACCTACGAGCAGTACTTC.

The chain is built from TRBV18 and TRBJ2-6; D is ambiguous. The V gene's germline CDR1 is KGHSH and CDR2 LQKENI. The CDR3 covers 17 residues. Deletions cut 0 bases from V and 1 base from J, with 10 bases between. The CDR3 sequence: CASSPPRRPSGANVLTF. CDR3 sequence (DNA): TGTGCCAGCTCACCACCGAGGAGACCTTCTGGGGCCAACGTCCTGACTTTC.

This clonotype turned up a few times. The genes are TRBV29-1 and TRBJ2-1, with D possibly TRBD1 on 5 matching bases. The ends were cut back, 0 bases at V and 13 bases at J, with 13 bases in the middle. Germline CDR1 is SQVTM and CDR2 is ANQGSEA. CDR3 length equals 12 residues. CDR3 nucleotides: TGCAGCGTTGAAGATCTGGACATCCAACAGTTCTTC. Translating it yields CSVEDLDIQQFF.

Comments on this clonotype: The conserved final phenylalanine or tryptophan is absent from the CDR3, which likely points to a read error. Because the CDR3's place on the DNA is in doubt, the DNA is left out and the CDR3 is given as listed by TCRdb. The chain is built from TRBV6-2 or TRBV6-3 and TRBJ1-5. Counting both end residues, the CDR3 totals 16 amino acids. The germline gives CDR1 MNHEY, CDR2 SVGEGT. The chain's CDR3 is CASSNPDSHSNQPQLV.

The rearrangement links TRBV20-1 to TRBJ2-5; possible D gene TRBD1, 5 bases. Per the germline V gene, CDR1 is DFQATT and CDR2 is SNEGSKA (reference sequence). There are 13 residues in the CDR3. CDR3 amino acids: CRGVGQTQETQYF. DNA of the CDR3: TGCAGAGGGGTGGGTCAAACTCAAGAGACCCAGTACTTC.

The chain has TRBV27 and TRBJ2-7; no reliable D call. Trimming removed 2 bases from V and 2 bases from J, with 16 bases in between. Germline loops: CDR1 MNHEY, CDR2 SMNVEV (reference sequence). The CDR3 is 16 residues long. The CDR3 spells CASSLKGPPGTYEQYF. The CDR3, as DNA: TGTGCCAGCAGTTTAAAAGGGCCCCCTGGGACCTACGAGCAGTACTTC.

This clonotype was recorded once. An end of the junction does not agree with germline; a read error may underlie this. The J gene is TRBJ2-1, the V gene TRBV6-1; the match to TRBD2 covers 10 bases. This CDR3 contains 17 residues. The germline gives CDR1 MNHNS, CDR2 SASEGT. CDR3 amino acids: CVSHQLTGASGSAEQFF. The CDR3 DNA is TGTGTCAGCCATCAACTCACAGGGGCTAGCGGGAGTGCTGAGCAGTTCTTC.

V is TRBV5-6 and J is TRBJ2-2; TRBD1 matches 10 bases. The V gene's germline CDR1 is SGHDT and CDR2 YYEEEE. V trimming: 2 bases; J trimming: 5 bases; junction bases outside the gene matches: 6. The length of the CDR3 is 16 residues. The DNA for the CDR3 is TGTGCCAGCAGCTTTCTTGGGGGACAGGGGACCGGGGAGCTGTTTTTT. It encodes CASSFLGGQGTGELFF.

This clonotype was seen only a few times. J is TRBJ2-7 and V is TRBV29-1, with 7 bases identical to TRBD1. The length of the CDR3 is 15 residues. CDR1 is SQVTM, CDR2 ANQGSEA, per germline. The V gene end was trimmed by 1 base and the J gene end by 6 bases; junction bases not matched to a gene: 12. CDR3 protein: CSVEVGDSKGLEQYF. DNA of the CDR3: TGCAGCGTTGAAGTGGGGGACAGCAAAGGTCTCGAGCAGTACTTC.

The rearrangement uses TRBV24-1 and TRBJ1-2; tentative D call: TRBD1 (5 bases). V was clipped by 8 bases and J by 8 bases, with 11 bases between them. The CDR3 is made up of 11 amino acids. The germline CDR1 and CDR2 sequences are KGHDR and SFDVKD. The CDR3 nucleotides read TGTGCCACCAACTCGGGGGAGGGCTACACCTTC. It specifies CATNSGEGYTF.

The chain uses TRBV29-1 and TRBJ2-7, with 10 bases fitting TRBD1. The V segment lost 6 bases and the J segment 2 bases; nucleotides outside the gene matches: 10. Germline CDR1 is SQVTM and CDR2 is ANQGSEA. The CDR3 contains 15 residues. CDR3 protein: CSVDNGGQGAYEQYF. As DNA, the CDR3 is TGCAGCGTCGACAACGGAGGACAGGGGGCCTACGAGCAGTACTTC.

The genes are TRBV4-3 and TRBJ2-4; the D gene is possibly TRBD1 (6 bases). TRBJ2-7 explains the end of the DNA better; the J call may be wrong. The CDR3 contains 14 residues. From germline, CDR1 is LGHNA and CDR2 YSLEER. CDR3 amino acids: CASSRDWDNYEQYF. The CDR3 coding sequence is TGCGCCAGCAGCCGAGACTGGGACAATTACGAGCAGTACTTC.

This chain joins TRBV12-3 or TRBV12-4 and TRBJ1-6; the D gene is possibly TRBD1 (6 bases). The length of the CDR3 is 14 residues. Trimming took off 5 bases at V and 9 bases at J, with 14 bases between the two ends. This CDR3 is CASSPQGLTSPLHF. CDR3 bases: TGTGCCAGCAGTCCACAGGGACTAACTTCACCCCTCCACTTT.

The chain has TRBV6-2 or TRBV6-3 and TRBJ2-5; D might be TRBD2 (5 bases). The CDR3 runs 19 residues. Germline V gene lookup returns CDR1 MNHEY and CDR2 SVGEGT. Trimming removed 0 bases at V and 1 base at J, with 21 bases between. The CDR3 sequence: CASSYSNPLAGSFQETQYF. CDR3 DNA: TGTGCCAGCAGTTACTCGAACCCATTGGCGGGCTCCTTCCAAGAGACCCAGTACTTC.

The gene calls are TRBV12-3 or TRBV12-4 and TRBJ2-5, with D possibly called TRBD1 or TRBD2 (5 bases each). The CDR3 consists of 12 residues. Trimming took off 5 bases at V and 7 bases at J, with 11 bases between the two ends. CDR3 DNA: TGTGCCAGCAGTAAACCTGGGGGGACCCAGTACTTC. This codes for CASSKPGGTQYF.

The CDR3 DNA reads as TGCAGTGCTCCGGGACTAGCGGGCGCAGATACGCAGTATTTT. The encoded protein is CSAPGLAGADTQYF. The chain combines TRBV20-1 with TRBJ2-3; 12 bases match TRBD2. The CDR3 sequence is 14 residues long. The germline V gene has CDR1 DFQATT and CDR2 SNEGSKA (reference sequence). V lost 5 bases and J lost 4; bases outside the gene matches: 4.

The rearrangement links TRBV20-1 to TRBJ2-5; TRBD1 agrees at 8 bases. Trimming took 6 bases from V and 5 from J; bases not matched to a gene: 8. The CDR3 contains 13 residues. Per germline, CDR1 DFQATT and CDR2 SNEGSKA (reference sequence). The CDR3 protein is CSATGTGRETQYF. In nucleotides, the CDR3 is TGCAGTGCAACCGGGACAGGACGCGAGACCCAGTACTTC.

The genes are TRBV20-1 and TRBJ1-2, with D uncertain. CDR1 is DFQATT, CDR2 SNEGSKA, per germline (reference sequence). The CDR3 contains 14 residues. The V and J ends lost 1 base and 3 bases respectively, with 12 bases between them. The CDR3 loop is CSARGSQEYYGYTF. CDR3 DNA sequence: TGCAGTGCTAGAGGTAGTCAGGAGTACTATGGCTACACCTTC.

This clonotype was observed a handful of times. The chain employs TRBV14 and TRBJ2-3; 8 nucleotides line up with TRBD2. CDR1 and CDR2 from the germline V gene are SGHDN and FVKESK. The CDR3 is 15 amino acids. Trimming cost V 4 bases and J 3 bases; bases outside gene matches: 6. This chain's CDR3 is CASSLGSGVTDTQYF. CDR3 coding DNA: TGTGCCAGCAGCCTAGGTAGCGGGGTAACAGATACGCAGTATTTT.

The chain recombines TRBV10-2 with TRBJ2-4; 8 positions match TRBD2. This CDR3 is 12 amino acids long. Germline loops: CDR1 WSHSY, CDR2 SAAADI. J lost 7 bases, V lost 7 bases, and 3 bases had no gene match. In DNA form, the CDR3 reads TGCGCCAGCACCGGACTAGCCAACATTCAGTACTTC. As protein: CASTGLANIQYF.

The chain has TRBV20-1 and TRBJ2-5; D might be TRBD2 (5 bases). CDR1 is DFQATT and CDR2 is SNEGSKA in the germline V gene (reference sequence). Between the trimmed V and J ends, which lost 3 bases and 5 bases, there was a span of 10 bases. The CDR3 runs 12 residues. CDR3 nucleotides: TGCAGTGCTAGGGTCCGAGGGGAGACCCAGTACTTC. Its translation is CSARVRGETQYF.

With respect to this clonotype: Germline and junction disagree at one end, which may indicate a read error. The gene calls are TRBV4-1 and TRBJ1-5, with a weak D call TRBD1 (5 bases). CDR1 and CDR2 from the germline V gene are MGHRA and YSYEKL. This CDR3 has 15 amino acids. The CDR3 loop reads CASSPQGGSNQPQHF. The CDR3 DNA reads as TGTGCCAGCAGCCCTCAGGGAGGCAGCAATCAGCCCCAGCATTTT.

The rearrangement joins TRBV29-1 to TRBJ2-1; D might be TRBD2 (6 bases). V was cut by 5 bases and J by 2 bases, with 19 bases left in between. Looked up from germline, CDR1 is SQVTM and CDR2 is ANQGSEA. There are 16 residues in the CDR3. The chain's CDR3 is CSVLLTGTSTYNEQFF. CDR3 bases: TGCAGCGTTCTCCTCACCGGGACTTCCACCTACAATGAGCAGTTCTTC.

This clonotype was counted between two and nine times. The genes are TRBV7-9 and TRBJ2-1; D may be TRBD1 or TRBD2 (5 bases each). V lost 5 bases to trimming and J lost 10 bases, with 9 bases between them. This CDR3 has 11 residues. In germline, CDR1 is SEHNR, CDR2 FQNEAQ (reference sequence). This chain's CDR3 is CASSRDAEQFF. The CDR3 bases are TGTGCCAGCAGCAGGGACGCCGAGCAGTTCTTC.

This clonotype was observed a few times. This chain connects TRBV29-1 to TRBJ1-2; D gene unclear. This CDR3 is 12 amino acids long. Trimming removed 4 bases from V and 4 bases from J, with 10 bases in between. Germline V gene sequence: CDR1 SQVTM, CDR2 ANQGSEA. CDR3 sequence (DNA): TGCAGCGTTGTGGCGAATGGCTATGGCTACACCTTC. Amino acids: CSVVANGYGYTF.